This T cell receptor beta chain was identified in a study of blood T cell repertoires in COVID-19. About the research overall: From T cells, B-cell-depleted T cells, or PBMCs came the material, which was cDNA or gDNA.

The CDR3 runs to 13 residues. Germline V gives CDR1 SGDLS, CDR2 YYNGEE. The V end lost 0 bases, the J end lost 11 bases, and 11 bases lay between the germline ends. This clone has more than one count but fewer than ten. As processed by the authors: Estimated nucleated cell counts came from reference gene primer amplification. The protocol was immunoSEQ multiplex PCR, while the TCRdb copy is restricted to in-frame clones and leaves out a portion. The V and J calls and the clone size are those of that table, but D and trimming were determined from the DNA. The repertoire holds about 230,000 clones, with around 83% as singletons.

The clonotype comes from a man between 40 and 49 years old with acute or convalescent COVID-19. The chain employs TRBV9 and TRBJ1-4; D perhaps matches TRBD1 (5 bases). Sample: peripheral blood. The CDR3 sequence: CASSVGSAGKLFF. The CDR3 bases are TGTGCCAGCAGCGTAGGATCGGCAGGGAAACTGTTTTTT.